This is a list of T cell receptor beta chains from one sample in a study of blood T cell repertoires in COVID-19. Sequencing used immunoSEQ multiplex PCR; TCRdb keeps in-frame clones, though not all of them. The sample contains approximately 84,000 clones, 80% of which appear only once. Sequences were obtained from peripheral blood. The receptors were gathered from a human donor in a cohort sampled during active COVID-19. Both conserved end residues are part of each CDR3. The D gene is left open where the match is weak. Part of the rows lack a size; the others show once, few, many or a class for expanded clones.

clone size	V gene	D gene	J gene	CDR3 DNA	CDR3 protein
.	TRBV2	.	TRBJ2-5	TGTGCCAGCAGTGAACGGCGGAGTACCCAAGAGACCCAGTACTTC	CASSERRSTQETQYF
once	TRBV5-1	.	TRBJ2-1	TGCGCCAGCGAAAGGGCAGGGAAAGGTGAGCAGTTCTTC	CASERAGKGEQFF
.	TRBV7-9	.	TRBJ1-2	TGTGCCAGCAGCTCACAGGGCCACTATGGCTACACCTTC	CASSSQGHYGYTF
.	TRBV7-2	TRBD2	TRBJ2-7	TGTGCCAGCAGTCCCACTAGCGGAAGCTCCTACGAGCAGTACTTC	CASSPTSGSSYEQYF
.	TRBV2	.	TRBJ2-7	TGTGCCAGCAGTGAAGGGACAGCCGTCCGCGAGCAGTACTTC	CASSEGTAVREQYF
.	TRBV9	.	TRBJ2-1	TGTGCCAGCAGCGTGGAAGGACAGAACTACAATGAGCAGTTCTTC	CASSVEGQNYNEQFF
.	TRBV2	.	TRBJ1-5	TGTGCCAGCGGTCAATTGGGACGGGAGCGTCAGCCCCAGCATTTT	CASGQLGRERQPQHF
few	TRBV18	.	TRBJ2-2	TGTGCCAGCGACACTACGGGAGCGGTCGCCGGGGAGCTGTTTTTT	CASDTTGAVAGELFF
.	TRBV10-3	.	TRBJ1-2	TGTGCCATCAGGGTTGGAGGGTCCAACTATGGCTACACCTTC	CAIRVGGSNYGYTF
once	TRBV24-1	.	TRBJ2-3	TGTGCCACCAGTGATTTGCAGGGGGGTGTAAGCACAGATACGCAGTATTTT	CATSDLQGGVSTDTQYF
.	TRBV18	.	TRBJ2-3	TGTGCCAGCTCCTACGCCCTGGAGGATACGCAGTATTTT	CASSYALEDTQYF
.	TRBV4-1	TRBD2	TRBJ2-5	TGCGCCAGCAGCCAAGAACTAGCGGGGGGGCAAGAGACCCAGTACTTC	CASSQELAGGQETQYF
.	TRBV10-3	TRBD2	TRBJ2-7	TGTGCCAACCGCGGGAGCCTGTCCTACGAGCAGTACTTC	CANRGSLSYEQYF
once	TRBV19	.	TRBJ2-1	TGTGCCAGTAGATCGAAACAGGGTTATCATGAGCAGTTCTTC	CASRSKQGYHEQFF
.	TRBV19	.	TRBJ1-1	TGTGCCAGTAGTATGGATACCCCAGGGATCACTGAAGCTTTCTTT	CASSMDTPGITEAFF
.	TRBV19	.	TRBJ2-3	TGTGCCAGTGATAGGGGGTCAATCACAGATACGCAGTATTTT	CASDRGSITDTQYF
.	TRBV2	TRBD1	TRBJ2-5	TGTGCCAGCAGTGAAGCCCCGGGACAGGGAGGGACCCAGTACTTC	CASSEAPGQGGTQYF
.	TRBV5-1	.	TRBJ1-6	TGCGCCAGCAGCTTGGAACGGTACAGGTCACCCCTCCACTTT	CASSLERYRSPLHF
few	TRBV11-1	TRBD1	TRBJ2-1	TGTGCCAGCAGCTTAAGGGACAGAGCCTACAATGAGCAGTTCTTC	CASSLRDRAYNEQFF
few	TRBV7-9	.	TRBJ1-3	TGTGCCAGCAGCTTAGAGGAGGAAGCCTCTGGAAACACCATATATTTT	CASSLEEEASGNTIYF
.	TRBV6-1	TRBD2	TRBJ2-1	TGTGCCAGCAGAGATGTAGCGGGAGAGAACAATGAGCAGTTCTTC	CASRDVAGENNEQFF
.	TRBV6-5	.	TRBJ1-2	TGTGCCAGCAGGAGACAGCTTTCCTATGGCTACACCTTC	CASRRQLSYGYTF
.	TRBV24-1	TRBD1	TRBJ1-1	TGTGCCACCAGTGATGGAGGGGGCCGGGGGACTGAAGCTTTCTTT	CATSDGGGRGTEAFF
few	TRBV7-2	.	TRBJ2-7	TGTGCCAGCAGCTTAATGGGGGGAAGGTACGAGCAGTACTTC	CASSLMGGRYEQYF
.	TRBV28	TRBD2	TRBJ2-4	TGTGCCAGCAGCTCGGGGGGGGCGGCAAACATTCAGTACTTC	CASSSGGAANIQYF
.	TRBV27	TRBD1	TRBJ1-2	TGTGCCAGCAGTCTAGGGGGCAGGCAGGGCTACACCTTC	CASSLGGRQGYTF
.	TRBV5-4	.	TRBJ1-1	TGTGCCAGCAGCCTGGGGAGTTTGTTATCCCAGAACACTGAAGCTTTCTTT	CASSLGSLLSQNTEAFF
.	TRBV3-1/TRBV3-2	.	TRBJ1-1	TGTGCCAGCAGCCACAGGGATCGAACCACTGAAGCTTTCTTT	CASSHRDRTTEAFF
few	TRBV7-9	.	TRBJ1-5	TGTGCCAGCAGCTTAGGGGAGGTTAGCAATCAGCCCCAGCATTTT	CASSLGEVSNQPQHF
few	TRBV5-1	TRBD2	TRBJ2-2	TGCGCCAGCAGCTTCCAGCCTAGCGGGGGGAACACCGGGGAGCTGTTTTTT	CASSFQPSGGNTGELFF
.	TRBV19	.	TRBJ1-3	TGTGCCAGCAGGACGGGCAGGGAAGGAAACACCATATATTTT	CASRTGREGNTIYF
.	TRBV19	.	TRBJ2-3	TGTGCCAGTAGTATAGCCGGGAACTGGGGCACAGATACGCAGTATTTT	CASSIAGNWGTDTQYF
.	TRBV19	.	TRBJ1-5	TGTGCCAGTAGTATACCCATTCGCAATCAGCCCCAGCATTTT	CASSIPIRNQPQHF
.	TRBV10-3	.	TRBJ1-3	TGTGCCATCAGTGAATCAGGCCGTAACACCATATATTTT	CAISESGRNTIYF
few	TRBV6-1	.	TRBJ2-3	TGTGCCAGCAGTGAAAATCCGGCCGGGGGGCGGGTCATTGGGGGCGCAGATACGCAGTATTTT	CASSENPAGGRVIGGADTQYF
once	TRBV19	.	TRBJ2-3	TGTGCCAGTAGTACGGACAGGGAGGGTCCAGATACGCAGTATTTT	CASSTDREGPDTQYF
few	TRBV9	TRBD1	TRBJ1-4	TGTGCCAGCAGCGCTAGGACAGGGGGTAATGAAAAACTGTTTTTT	CASSARTGGNEKLFF
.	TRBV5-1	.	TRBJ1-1	TGCGCCAGCAGCCCTCAAGCGATTCAGGGAGGTGAAGCTTTCTTT	CASSPQAIQGGEAFF
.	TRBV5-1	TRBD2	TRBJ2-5	TGCGCCAGCAGCTTGGGGGCGGGAGTGAGGGAGACCCAGTACTTC	CASSLGAGVRETQYF
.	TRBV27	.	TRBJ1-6	TGTGCCAGCAAGACAGGTTTCTCACCCCTCCACTTT	CASKTGFSPLHF
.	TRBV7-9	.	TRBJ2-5	TGTGCCAGCAGCCTGGGGGCAGTAATCCAAGAGACCCAGTACTTC	CASSLGAVIQETQYF
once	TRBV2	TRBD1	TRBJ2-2	TGTGCCAGCAGTGTGATCCGGGACAGCACCGGGGAGCTGTTTTTT	CASSVIRDSTGELFF
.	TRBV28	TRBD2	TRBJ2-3	TGTGCCAGCAGTTTATCGGCGGGAGAAGGCGATACGCAGTATTTT	CASSLSAGEGDTQYF
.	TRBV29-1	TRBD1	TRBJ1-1	TGCAGCGTAGTTTGGGACAGAGCTCTACACACTGAAGCTTTCTTT	CSVVWDRALHTEAFF
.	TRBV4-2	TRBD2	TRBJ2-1	TGTGCCAGCAGCCTCGCGGGAGGGACTAGCGGGAGGAGTGAGCAGTTCTTC	CASSLAGGTSGRSEQFF
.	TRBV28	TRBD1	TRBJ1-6	TGTGCCAGCAGCTCTACAGGGGATAATTCACCCCTCCACTTT	CASSSTGDNSPLHF
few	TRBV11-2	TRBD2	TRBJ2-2	TGTGCCAGCAGACCCGGGGGACTAAACACCGGGGAGCTGTTTTTT	CASRPGGLNTGELFF
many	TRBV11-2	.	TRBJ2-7	TGTGCCAGCAGCCTTAGCGGAGCTAGGTACGAGCAGTACTTC	CASSLSGARYEQYF
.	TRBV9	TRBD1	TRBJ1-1	TGTGCCAGCAGCGGGGGTGGAACAGGGGTCACTGAAGCTTTCTTT	CASSGGGTGVTEAFF
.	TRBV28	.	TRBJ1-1	TGTGCCAGCAGGGAAGGACAACTTGAAGCTTTCTTT	CASREGQLEAFF
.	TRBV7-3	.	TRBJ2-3	TGTGCCAGCAGCTTATTCCGCGGGAGCACAGATACGCAGTATTTT	CASSLFRGSTDTQYF
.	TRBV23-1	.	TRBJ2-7	TGCGCCAGCAACTCTCCCACCGGTCGGGGACAATTCATCTACGAGCAGTACTTC	CASNSPTGRGQFIYEQYF
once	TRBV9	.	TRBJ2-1	TGTGCCAGCAGCGTCGGGGATAGCTCCTACAATGAGCAGTTCTTC	CASSVGDSSYNEQFF
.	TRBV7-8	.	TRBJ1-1	TGTGCCAGCAGCTTAAGGTTTCAGGGCGCTGAAGCTTTCTTT	CASSLRFQGAEAFF
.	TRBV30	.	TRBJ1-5	TGTGCCTGGAGTGTACGGGGTGTCCAGGCCCAGCATTTT	CAWSVRGVQAQHF